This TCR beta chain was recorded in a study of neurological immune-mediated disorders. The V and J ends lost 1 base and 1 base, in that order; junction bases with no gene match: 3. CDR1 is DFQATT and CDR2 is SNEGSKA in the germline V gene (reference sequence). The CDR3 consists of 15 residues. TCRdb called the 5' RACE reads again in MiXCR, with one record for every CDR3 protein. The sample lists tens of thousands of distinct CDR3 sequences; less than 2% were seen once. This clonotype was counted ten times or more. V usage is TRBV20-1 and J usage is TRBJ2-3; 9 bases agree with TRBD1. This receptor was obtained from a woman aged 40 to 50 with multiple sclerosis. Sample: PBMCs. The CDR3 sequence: CSARVRDRGTDTQYF. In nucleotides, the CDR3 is TGCAGTGCTAGAGTCCGGGACAGGGGCACAGATACGCAGTATTTT.